Shown below are 32 T cell receptor beta chains from a single sample sequenced in a study of T-cell reconstitution after alpha-beta-depleted transplantation in children. TCRbeta library preparation incorporated unique molecular identifiers. TCRdb called the PCR reads again in MiXCR, with one record for every CDR3 protein. This table has 200,000 or so distinct CDR3 sequences, roughly 6.3% appearing once. The specimen was PBMCs, collected before TCRalphabeta/CD19-depleted stem cell transplant. These receptors were collected from a girl under three years old with combined immunodeficiency, due to receive a stem cell transplant.

This clonotype was recorded at least ten times. The J gene is TRBJ2-3, the V gene TRBV12-3 or TRBV12-4; no clear D. V was clipped by 0 bases and J by 5 bases, with 6 bases between them. The CDR3 runs 13 residues. The CDR3 sequence: CASSLAVLDTQYF. The DNA for the CDR3 is TGTGCCAGCAGTTTAGCCGTTCTAGATACGCAGTATTTT.

This clonotype has at least ten counts. This sequence joins TRBV6-5 and TRBJ1-5; D might be TRBD1 (6 bases). This CDR3 has 15 residues. Trimming stripped 10 bases from V and 0 bases from J, with 16 bases between. Germline-derived CDR1 and CDR2 are MNHEY and SVGAGI. This chain's CDR3 is CATFWGGDSNQPQHF. The CDR3 DNA follows: TGTGCCACATTTTGGGGGGGCGATAGCAATCAGCCCCAGCATTTT.

This clonotype was counted ten times or more. The V call is TRBV15, the J call TRBJ1-1; D unresolved. Germline assignment: CDR1 LNHNV and CDR2 YYDKDF (reference sequence). This CDR3 comprises 16 residues. With 0 bases removed from V and 3 bases from J, the gap between germline ends came to 14 bases. The CDR3 sequence is CATSRDLSGRDTEAFF. CDR3 DNA sequence: TGTGCCACCAGCAGAGATCTATCGGGGAGGGACACTGAAGCTTTCTTT.

At least ten counts were recorded for this clonotype. The chain combines TRBV7-6 with TRBJ2-2; D might be TRBD1 (5 bases). V was clipped by 3 bases and J by 4 bases, with 21 bases between them. This CDR3 has 18 amino acids. Germline CDR1 reads SGHVS; CDR2 reads FNYEAQ. CDR3 sequence reads: CASSFLVAGPGGTGELFF. The CDR3 nucleotides read TGTGCCAGCAGCTTTCTAGTCGCAGGGCCCGGTGGCACCGGGGAGCTGTTTTTT.

CDR3 in DNA: TGTGCCAGCAGTCCAATTCGGACAGGGGTTAGTGAGACCCAGTACTTC. Its translation: CASSPIRTGVSETQYF. The V gene is TRBV25-1, the J gene TRBJ2-5, with 9 bases identical to TRBD1. The CDR3 consists of 16 residues. Per the germline V gene, CDR1 is MGHDK and CDR2 is SYGVNS. Losses at the gene ends were 5 bases for V and 5 bases for J; bases not matched to a gene: 12.

In its sample, this clonotype was seen many times. The chain joins TRBV15 to TRBJ2-3; no definite D call. Trimming pared 3 bases from V and 0 bases from J, leaving 10 bases between. Germline values: CDR1 LNHNV, CDR2 YYDKDF (reference sequence). CDR3 length: 15 residues. Here the CDR3 reads CATSRDPSSTDTQYF. The CDR3 nucleotides read TGTGCCACCAGCAGGGACCCGTCTAGCACAGATACGCAGTATTTT.

There are many counts of this clonotype. The V call is TRBV20-1, the J call TRBJ2-1, with D perhaps matching TRBD1 (6 bases). CDR3 size: 14 residues. Looked up from germline, CDR1 is DFQATT and CDR2 is SNEGSKA (reference sequence). V was clipped by 0 bases and J by 4 bases, with 10 bases between them. DNA for the CDR3: TGCAGTGCTAGAGATTCAAGGGGGTACAATGAGCAGTTCTTC. It is translated as CSARDSRGYNEQFF.

The chain employs TRBV11-2 and TRBJ2-1; 12 positions match TRBD2. CDR3 length: 18 residues. Losses at the gene ends were 6 bases for V and 0 bases for J; bases not matched to a gene: 9. Germline assignment: CDR1 SGHAT and CDR2 FQNNGV. CDR3 region: CASRDGLAGQNSYNEQFF. The CDR3 region has the DNA TGTGCCAGCAGAGATGGACTAGCGGGACAAAACTCCTACAATGAGCAGTTCTTC.

This clonotype was recorded a few times. The rearrangement joins TRBV14 to TRBJ1-1, with unresolved D. The CDR3 has 15 amino acids. Trimming pared 0 bases from V and 1 base from J, leaving 9 bases between. Germline loops: CDR1 SGHDN, CDR2 FVKESK. The DNA for the CDR3 is TGTGCCAGCAGCCAAGATCTAGGAGGGAACACTGAAGCTTTCTTT. Protein sequence: CASSQDLGGNTEAFF.

This clonotype has ten or more counts. This chain links TRBV4-2 with TRBJ2-3, with a possible D match to TRBD2 (5 bases). The CDR3 is 15 residues long. The germline CDR1 and CDR2 sequences are LGHNA and YNFKEQ. V lost 4 bases and J lost 2, with 13 bases in between. The chain's CDR3 is CASSPVAGPTDTQYF. CDR3 nucleotides: TGTGCCAGCAGCCCTGTGGCGGGCCCCACAGATACGCAGTATTTT.

This clonotype was found many times. The chain carries TRBV12-3 or TRBV12-4 and TRBJ2-3, with D possibly being TRBD1 (5 bases). Trimming stripped 6 bases from V and 10 bases from J, with 20 bases between. This CDR3 has 14 amino acids. Here the CDR3 reads CASRVRAINCSQYF. As DNA, the CDR3 is TGTGCCAGCAGGGTCAGGGCGATTAATTGTTCGCAGTATTTT.

This clonotype was detected ten times or more. The chain employs TRBV12-3 or TRBV12-4 and TRBJ2-3; 8 bases align to TRBD2. Trimming took 3 bases from V and 5 from J; bases not matched to a gene: 4. This CDR3 contains 14 residues. The CDR3 sequence is CASSFSAGGDTQYF. DNA for the CDR3: TGTGCCAGCAGTTTTTCGGCGGGGGGAGATACGCAGTATTTT.

This chain uses TRBV25-1 with TRBJ1-1; possible D gene TRBD1, 5 bases. V lost 4 bases and J 4 bases, leaving 16 bases between the germline ends. This CDR3 region has 15 residues. Germline CDR1 is MGHDK and CDR2 is SYGVNS. As DNA, the CDR3 is TGTGCCAGCAGTGTTTCGGGGGAAGGTGTCACTGAAGCTTTCTTT. Amino acids: CASSVSGEGVTEAFF. Based on the CDR3 plus reference TRBV25-1 and TRBJ1-1, the full variable domain is EADIYQTPRYLVIGTGKKITLECSQTMGHDKMYWYQQDPGMELHLIHYSYGVNSTEKGDLSSESTVSRIRTEHFPLTLESARPSHTSQYLCASSVSGEGVTEAFFGQGTRLTVV.

This clonotype was seen repeatedly, ten times or more. The chain links TRBV7-9 to TRBJ1-1, with a possible D match to TRBD1 (6 bases). Trimming cost V 2 bases and J 4 bases, with 11 bases left between them. Germline values: CDR1 SEHNR, CDR2 FQNEAQ (reference sequence). The CDR3 contains 14 residues. The CDR3 here is CASSLRGAGTEAFF. The DNA for the CDR3 is TGTGCCAGCAGCTTACGGGGGGCGGGCACTGAAGCTTTCTTT.

A word on this clonotype: This sequence may be a read error, since a much larger clone differs from it by one base. The CDR3 carries no conserved terminal phenylalanine or tryptophan, so it likely arises from a read error. The chain has TRBV12-3 or TRBV12-4 and TRBJ1-1, with D unclear. The CDR3 covers 14 residues. V was trimmed by 5 bases and J by 3 bases, leaving 13 bases between them. CDR3 sequence (DNA): TGTGCCAGCAGTCCCTACAGCCTCCACACTGAAGCTTTCTGT. Its protein is CASSPYSLHTEAFC.

The table lists this clonotype with many counts. V usage is TRBV5-1 and J usage is TRBJ2-7; TRBD1 or TRBD2 may be the D gene (5 bases each). Trimming pared 2 bases from V and 3 bases from J, leaving 12 bases between. The germline gives CDR1 SGHRS, CDR2 YFSETQ. This CDR3 spans 14 amino acids. The CDR3: CASSFWDVNYEQYF. DNA of the CDR3: TGCGCCAGCAGCTTCTGGGACGTCAACTACGAGCAGTACTTC.

This clonotype was counted at least ten times. The chain carries TRBV28 and TRBJ1-6; D unclear. This CDR3 is 14 amino acids long. The V gene's germline CDR1 is MDHEN and CDR2 SYDVKM. V gave up 6 bases and J gave up 5 bases, with 11 bases separating them. CDR3 amino acids: CASRREDHNSPLHF. DNA for the CDR3: TGTGCCAGCAGACGGGAGGACCATAATTCACCCCTCCACTTT.

This clonotype was seen ten or more times. This chain joins TRBV7-3 and TRBJ2-1; D is uncertain. The V gene lost 2 bases and the J gene lost 6 bases, with 11 bases spanning the gap. The CDR3 is 14 residues long. Germline CDR1 and CDR2: SGHTA and FQGTGA. CDR3 nucleotide sequence: TGTGCCAGCAGCTTATCAGGTAGTTTCAATGAGCAGTTCTTC. This encodes CASSLSGSFNEQFF.

The sample holds many counts of this clonotype. The chain combines TRBV27 with TRBJ2-1; TRBD1 matches at 8 bases. The CDR3 consists of 15 residues. V lost 10 bases and J lost 7; bases outside the gene matches: 15. Germline CDR1 MNHEY, CDR2 SMNVEV (reference sequence). CDR3 DNA: TGTGCCATCTCTTTCGATGGGACAGGTCTAAATGAGCAGTTCTTC. It yields the protein CAISFDGTGLNEQFF.

This clonotype was detected many times. The V call is TRBV29-1, the J call TRBJ2-1, with 10 bases that match TRBD2. J was trimmed by 8 bases and V by 1 base; bases with no gene match: 11. CDR3 length: 16 residues. Germline CDR1 SQVTM, CDR2 ANQGSEA. The CDR3: CSVEGPSGSRDYEQFF. In DNA, the CDR3 is TGCAGCGTTGAAGGGCCTAGCGGGAGCAGGGATTATGAGCAGTTCTTC.

In its sample, this clonotype was seen a few times. The rearrangement joins TRBV20-1 to TRBJ2-1, with D unresolved. The germline V gene has CDR1 DFQATT and CDR2 SNEGSKA (reference sequence). CDR3 length equals 13 residues. The germline V and J ends were trimmed by 3 bases and 1 base, with 7 bases remaining between them. The CDR3 region is CSASSISYNEQFF. The DNA for the CDR3 is TGCAGTGCTAGCTCCATTTCCTACAATGAGCAGTTCTTC.

The rearrangement joins TRBV11-2 to TRBJ2-7; D might be TRBD1 (5 bases). The CDR3 consists of 14 residues. Trimming pared 3 bases from V and 2 bases from J, leaving 11 bases between. The germline CDR1 and CDR2 sequences are SGHAT and FQNNGV. The CDR3 coding sequence is TGTGCCAGCAGCTTCGGCAAAGGGGCCTACGAGCAGTACTTC. This gives the protein CASSFGKGAYEQYF.

This clonotype was recorded many times. This sequence joins TRBV6-5 and TRBJ2-5; 8 positions match TRBD1. The CDR3 totals 16 residues. V trimming: 3 bases; J trimming: 5 bases; junction bases outside the gene matches: 11. Germline CDR1 and CDR2: MNHEY and SVGAGI. CDR3 nucleotides: TGTGCCAGCAGTTATCCCGGACAGGGAGCGTACGAGACCCAGTACTTC. This encodes CASSYPGQGAYETQYF.

This clonotype showed up many times. CDR3 nucleotides: TGCGCCAGCAGCCCCTTGGGGGGAATGAGCTCCTACAATGAGCAGTTCTTC. Translated, it gives CASSPLGGMSSYNEQFF. The chain links TRBV4-3 to TRBJ2-1; tentatively, D is TRBD2 (6 bases). V was shortened by 4 bases and J by 0 bases, with 16 bases between the two germline ends. Germline values: CDR1 LGHNA, CDR2 YSLEER. This CDR3 contains 17 residues.

The table lists this clonotype with many counts. The chain employs TRBV20-1 and TRBJ2-1; D uncertain. V lost 1 base, J lost 6 bases, and 4 bases lay in between. Per the germline V gene, CDR1 is DFQATT and CDR2 is SNEGSKA (reference sequence). The CDR3 covers 11 residues. The CDR3 DNA sequence: TGCAGTGCTAGAGTGGTCAATGAGCAGTTCTTC. This codes for CSARVVNEQFF.

V usage is TRBV28 and J usage is TRBJ2-1, with 13 bases identical to TRBD2. V lost 5 bases, J lost 4 bases, and 11 bases stayed unmatched. In germline, CDR1 is MDHEN, CDR2 SYDVKM. There are 18 residues in the CDR3. CDR3 sequence: CASSPGTSGVGLYNEQFF. The CDR3 DNA is TGTGCCAGCAGTCCCGGGACTAGCGGGGTGGGGCTTTACAATGAGCAGTTCTTC.

Many counts were recorded for this clonotype. The chain employs TRBV29-1 and TRBJ2-1; no clear D. This CDR3 comprises 11 residues. Germline V gene data show CDR1 as SQVTM and CDR2 as ANQGSEA. Between the trimmed V and J ends, which lost 5 bases and 6 bases, there was a span of 8 bases. The CDR3 protein is CSVRVFNEQFF. CDR3 nucleotides: TGCAGCGTTCGGGTGTTCAATGAGCAGTTCTTC.

At least ten counts were recorded for this clonotype. The genes are TRBV9 and TRBJ2-1; D may be TRBD2 (5 bases). Between the trimmed V and J ends, which lost 3 bases and 9 bases, there was a span of 13 bases. CDR1 is SGDLS, CDR2 YYNGEE, per germline. The CDR3 is made up of 13 amino acids. CDR3 DNA: TGTGCCAGCAGCGCGGCGGGTAGCACTGAGCAGTTCTTC. Its translation: CASSAAGSTEQFF.

Ten or more counts support this clonotype. This chain joins TRBV6-5 and TRBJ1-5, with TRBD1 matching 7 bases. The germline gives CDR1 MNHEY, CDR2 SVGAGI. The CDR3 consists of 15 residues. Trimming removed 6 bases from V and 0 bases from J; junction bases left unmatched: 5. The CDR3 reads CASRPTGNSNQPQHF. The CDR3 nucleotides are TGTGCCAGCAGACCGACAGGGAATAGCAATCAGCCCCAGCATTTT.

This clonotype was observed many times. V usage is TRBV25-1 and J usage is TRBJ2-7; 9 bases map to TRBD2. With 0 bases clipped from V and 3 bases from J, the junction kept 9 bases outside the gene matches. The CDR3 loop spans 17 amino acids. Per the germline V gene, CDR1 is MGHDK and CDR2 is SYGVNS. In nucleotides, the CDR3 is TGTGCCAGCAGTGAATATTTTAGCGGGAGAGGATTCTACGAGCAGTACTTC. This encodes CASSEYFSGRGFYEQYF.

This clonotype was counted between two and nine times. This chain connects TRBV5-6 to TRBJ1-6, with 8 bases lining up with TRBD1. The CDR3 is made up of 16 amino acids. V was pared by 0 bases and J by 8 bases, with 7 bases of the junction left unmatched. In germline, CDR1 is SGHDT, CDR2 YYEEEE. CDR3 loop: CASSLGRQGRYSPLHF. DNA for the CDR3: TGTGCCAGCAGCTTGGGGAGACAGGGGAGGTATTCACCCCTCCACTTT.

This clonotype was detected a few times. The chain has TRBV15 and TRBJ2-1; D is unclear. The CDR3 covers 16 residues. Germline V gene sequence: CDR1 LNHNV, CDR2 YYDKDF (reference sequence). Trimming pared 4 bases from V and 0 bases from J, leaving 13 bases between. The CDR3 nucleotides read TGTGCCACCAGCAAGAGCCTTTCCAGCTCCTACAATGAGCAGTTCTTC. Translation gives CATSKSLSSSYNEQFF.